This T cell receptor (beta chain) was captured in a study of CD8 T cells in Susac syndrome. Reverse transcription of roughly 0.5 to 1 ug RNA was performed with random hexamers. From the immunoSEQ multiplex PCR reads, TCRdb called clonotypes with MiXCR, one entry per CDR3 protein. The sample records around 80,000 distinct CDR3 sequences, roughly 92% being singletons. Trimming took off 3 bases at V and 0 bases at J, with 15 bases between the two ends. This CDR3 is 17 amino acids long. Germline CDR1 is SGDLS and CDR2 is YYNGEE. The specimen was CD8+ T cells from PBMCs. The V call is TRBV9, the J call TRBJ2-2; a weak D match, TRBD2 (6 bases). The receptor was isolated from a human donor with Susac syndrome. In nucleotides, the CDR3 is TGTGCCAGCAGCGAACCAGGGACTGACGCGAACACCGGGGAGCTGTTTTTT. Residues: CASSEPGTDANTGELFF.